Each of the 30 T cell receptor beta chains below was sequenced from the same sample in a study of shared clonotypes between healthy human individuals. TCRdb's table, derived via immunoSEQ multiplex PCR, lists solely in-frame clones and lacks some. The repertoire holds a few million clones, with over 85% as singletons. Naive CD8 cells comprised CD45RO-negative, CCR7-positively selected cells, excluding terminally differentiated effector memory CD45RA+ cells. Sample: naive CD8+ T cells from PBMCs. The receptors stem from a man between 18 and 29 years old in good health. Some clones in this sample may be carry-over from other donors' samples.

The V call is TRBV4-1, the J call TRBJ1-1; D is unclear. Deletions cut 0 bases from V and 5 bases from J, with 16 bases between. The CDR3 has 16 amino acids. Germline V gene sequence: CDR1 MGHRA, CDR2 YSYEKL. The CDR3 reads CASSQEGGVRGTEAFF. The CDR3 region has the DNA TGCGCCAGCAGCCAAGAAGGAGGAGTACGGGGTACTGAAGCTTTCTTT.

This rearrangement joins TRBV27 to TRBJ1-1, with D possibly being TRBD1 (6 bases). The ends were cut back, 5 bases at V and 4 bases at J, with 17 bases in the middle. In germline, CDR1 is MNHEY, CDR2 SMNVEV (reference sequence). This CDR3 contains 15 residues. CDR3 sequence reads: CASSPTGPGGTEAFF. The CDR3, as DNA: TGTGCCAGCAGTCCGACAGGCCCGGGGGGCACTGAAGCTTTCTTT.

This clone was observed once. V gene TRBV6-1 combines with J gene TRBJ1-2, with unresolved D. Trimming cost V 3 bases and J 5 bases, with 13 bases left between them. The CDR3 is 14 residues long. Germline V gene sequence: CDR1 MNHNS, CDR2 SASEGT. The CDR3, as DNA: TGTGCCAGCAGTGATCTGAGGAACAGTTATGGCTACACCTTC. As protein: CASSDLRNSYGYTF.

The chain is built from TRBV7-3 and TRBJ1-1; D is uncertain. The germline CDR1 and CDR2 sequences are SGHTA and FQGTGA. Trimming left V 5 bases short and J 0 bases short, with 13 bases between. The CDR3 covers 15 residues. The CDR3 nucleotides read TGTGCCAGCAGCCCCCGGGAGTCGATGAACACTGAAGCTTTCTTT. It translates to CASSPRESMNTEAFF.

CDR3 sequence (DNA): TGTGCCAGCAGTTCGGGACTAGCGGGAAACAATGAGCAGTTCTTC. Encoded protein: CASSSGLAGNNEQFF. V usage is TRBV28 and J usage is TRBJ2-1, with 13 bases that match TRBD2. The CDR3 contains 15 residues. Germline values: CDR1 MDHEN, CDR2 SYDVKM. Losses at the gene ends were 4 bases for V and 5 bases for J; bases not matched to a gene: 2.

CDR3 nucleotide sequence: TGTGCCAGCAGCCCCCTGGAGGCTAGCGGGAGTTTGGGCGAGCAGTACTTC. It encodes CASSPLEASGSLGEQYF. The V call is TRBV7-9, the J call TRBJ2-7, with TRBD2 identical over 10 bases. The CDR3 spans 17 residues. The germline V gene encodes CDR1 SEHNR and CDR2 FQNEAQ (reference sequence). After removal of 5 bases from V and 6 bases from J, the junction contained 16 bases not matched to a gene.

This chain joins TRBV11-2 and TRBJ2-3, with 7 nucleotides matching TRBD1. This CDR3 has 16 amino acids. The germline CDR1 and CDR2 sequences are SGHAT and FQNNGV. Trimming cost V 5 bases and J 8 bases; bases outside gene matches: 16. The CDR3 DNA reads as TGTGCCAGCAGCGCTGGGGACAGCCCCGCGAGAGGTACGCAGTATTTT. Translation gives CASSAGDSPARGTQYF.

CDR3: CASSLLYGSAYEQYF. Written as DNA, the CDR3 is TGTGCCAGCAGCTTACTCTACGGGAGCGCCTACGAGCAGTACTTC. The V call is TRBV7-3, the J call TRBJ2-7, with D perhaps matching TRBD2 (6 bases). Germline CDR1 reads SGHTA; CDR2 reads FQGTGA. The CDR3 totals 15 residues. V shed 2 bases and J shed 2 bases, with 13 bases lying between them. Complete variable domain (other parts from reference TRBV7-3 and TRBJ2-7): GAGVSQTPSNKVTEKGKYVELRCDPISGHTALYWYRQSLGQGPEFLIYFQGTGAADDSGLPNDRFFAVRPEGSVSTLKIQRTERGDSAVYLCASSLLYGSAYEQYFGPGTRLTVT.

This clone was seen only once. The chain recombines TRBV30 with TRBJ2-7; D gene ambiguous. The CDR3 totals 13 residues. V lost 2 bases and J lost 5, with 13 bases in between. Germline CDR1 and CDR2: GTSNPN and SVGIG (reference sequence). In DNA, the CDR3 is TGTGCCTGGAGTTCGGTTTGGCGCGACGAGCAGTACTTC. It specifies CAWSSVWRDEQYF.

Concerning this clone itself: The sample carries other DNA sequences with the same CDR3. This chain joins TRBV10-3 and TRBJ1-1; D not certain. The CDR3 has 11 amino acids. V lost 4 bases and J 6 bases, leaving 6 bases between the germline ends. Germline CDR1 reads ENHRY; CDR2 reads SYGVKD. This CDR3 is CAISGGAEAFF. CDR3 in DNA: TGTGCCATCAGTGGTGGCGCTGAAGCTTTCTTT.

This clone is a singleton in its sample. The gene calls are TRBV15 and TRBJ2-1, with TRBD2 matching 13 bases. CDR1 LNHNV and CDR2 YYDKDF come from the germline V gene (reference sequence). V shed 1 base, J shed 3 bases, and the junction held 3 bases outside the gene matches. The CDR3 consists of 17 residues. The CDR3 loop reads CATSRGGLAGSYNEQFF. In DNA form, the CDR3 reads TGTGCCACCAGCAGAGGGGGACTAGCGGGAAGCTACAATGAGCAGTTCTTC. The complete variable domain, with remaining parts taken from reference TRBV15 and TRBJ2-1, reads DAMVIQNPRYQVTQFGKPVTLSCSQTLNHNVMYWYQQKSSQAPKLLFHYYDKDFNNEADTPDNFQSRRPNTSFCFLDIRSPGLGDTAMYLCATSRGGLAGSYNEQFFGPGTRLTVL.

The rearrangement links TRBV10-2 to TRBJ2-1; D might be TRBD2 (6 bases). The CDR3 sequence is 14 residues long. Looked up from germline, CDR1 is WSHSY and CDR2 is SAAADI. Between the trimmed V and J ends, which lost 8 bases and 3 bases, there was a span of 14 bases. The CDR3 loop is CASLVERVYNEQFF. Here the CDR3 DNA reads TGCGCCAGCCTGGTGGAGCGGGTCTACAATGAGCAGTTCTTC.

This rearrangement joins TRBV27 to TRBJ1-2; no clear D. The germline gives CDR1 MNHEY, CDR2 SMNVEV (reference sequence). CDR3 length: 13 residues. The ends were cut back, 6 bases at V and 8 bases at J, with 16 bases in the middle. CDR3 protein: CASRPRGVKGYTF. DNA of the CDR3: TGTGCCAGCAGGCCGCGGGGAGTGAAAGGCTACACCTTC.

The J gene is TRBJ2-1, the V gene TRBV4-1; D may be TRBD1 or TRBD2 (5 bases each). Germline loops: CDR1 MGHRA, CDR2 YSYEKL. This CDR3 has 18 amino acids. Trimming left V 1 base short and J 3 bases short, with 19 bases between. Here the CDR3 DNA reads TGCGCCAGCAGCCAAGTTGGGAAGACGGGACGCAGCTACAATGAGCAGTTCTTC. It is translated as CASSQVGKTGRSYNEQFF.

J is TRBJ1-4 and V is TRBV11-2; unclear D gene. This CDR3 has 12 residues. Trimming took 4 bases from V and 7 from J, leaving 7 bases between them. Germline V gives CDR1 SGHAT, CDR2 FQNNGV. CDR3 nucleotide sequence: TGTGCCAGCAGCTCCCCCTCTGAAAAACTGTTTTTT. It codes for CASSSPSEKLFF.

The J gene is TRBJ2-7, the V gene TRBV28; TRBD1 agrees at 8 bases. The CDR3 spans 14 residues. The germline CDR1 and CDR2 sequences are MDHEN and SYDVKM. The junction had 9 bases not matched to a gene; V was cut back by 5 bases and J by 6 bases. The CDR3 nucleotides are TGTGCCAGCAGTGACCGGGACAGGTCAGGCGAGCAGTACTTC. Protein sequence: CASSDRDRSGEQYF.

The table lists this clone with a count of one. The V and J genes are TRBV29-1 and TRBJ2-1; 8 bases are a match to TRBD1. The CDR3 has 16 amino acids. Germline V gene sequence: CDR1 SQVTM, CDR2 ANQGSEA. With 0 bases clipped from V and 4 bases from J, the junction kept 8 bases outside the gene matches. CDR3 DNA sequence: TGCAGCGTTGAAGATTTAGGACAGGGCCATTACAATGAGCAGTTCTTC. Its protein is CSVEDLGQGHYNEQFF.

The DNA for the CDR3 is TGTGCCAGCAGCTTGATGGGGTTTGAGTGGGCTGCTGAGCAGTTCTTC. Translated, it gives CASSLMGFEWAAEQFF. The J gene is TRBJ2-1, the V gene TRBV5-6; D is unclear. The V end lost 1 base, the J end lost 9 bases, and 20 bases lay between the germline ends. Per the germline V gene, CDR1 is SGHDT and CDR2 is YYEEEE. This CDR3 is 16 amino acids long. Looking up the rest from reference TRBV5-6 and TRBJ2-1 gives the full variable domain: DAGVTQSPTHLIKTRGQQVTLRCSPKSGHDTVSWYQQALGQGPQFIFQYYEEEERQRGNFPDRFSGHQFPNYSSELNVNALLLGDSALYLCASSLMGFEWAAEQFFGPGTRLTVL.

This clone was counted a few times. This rearrangement joins TRBV19 to TRBJ1-1; no clear D gene. V lost 1 base to trimming and J lost 10 bases, with 7 bases between them. Germline V lookup: CDR1 LNHDA, CDR2 SQIVND (reference sequence). The CDR3 runs 11 residues. CDR3 in DNA: TGTGCCAGTAGTATAGGATCGGGAGCTTTCTTT. This sequence encodes CASSIGSGAFF.

Concerning this clone itself: Other DNA sequences in this specimen translate into the identical CDR3. V gene TRBV27 combines with J gene TRBJ2-4, with 10 nucleotides matching TRBD2. Germline CDR1 MNHEY, CDR2 SMNVEV (reference sequence). J gave up 0 bases and V 4 bases, and 6 bases lay outside the gene matches. The CDR3 covers 17 residues. Here the CDR3 DNA reads TGTGCCAGCAGTTCGCGGACTAGCGGCCTAGCCAAAAACATTCAGTACTTC. Protein sequence: CASSSRTSGLAKNIQYF.

The CDR3 nucleotides read TGTGCCAGCAGCTCGCCCGTTCGCGGTCACAATGAGCAGTTCTTC. It yields the protein CASSSPVRGHNEQFF. The V gene is TRBV11-2, the J gene TRBJ2-1; D gene ambiguous. Germline V gives CDR1 SGHAT, CDR2 FQNNGV. V lost 4 bases to trimming and J lost 5 bases, with 15 bases between them. The CDR3 covers 15 residues.

This sequence joins TRBV2 and TRBJ2-7; D could derive from TRBD1 or TRBD2 (5 bases each). There are 12 residues in the CDR3. Trimming shortened V by 8 bases and J by 2 bases, and 10 bases separated the two germline ends. In germline, CDR1 is SNHLY, CDR2 FYNNEI. In DNA form, the CDR3 reads TGTGCCAGCCGGGACCGACCCTACGAGCAGTACTTC. As protein: CASRDRPYEQYF. Variable domain in full (rest from reference TRBV2 and TRBJ2-7): EPEVTQTPSHQVTQMGQEVILRCVPISNHLYFYWYRQILGQKVEFLVSFYNNEISEKSEIFDDQFSVERPDGSNFTLKIRSTKLEDSAMYFCASRDRPYEQYFGPGTRLTVT.

The chain uses TRBV7-8 and TRBJ2-1; TRBD2 is a possible D gene (5 bases). Between the trimmed V and J ends, which lost 4 bases and 12 bases, there was a span of 16 bases. Germline CDR1 reads SGHVS; CDR2 reads FQNEAQ. CDR3 size: 13 residues. The CDR3 nucleotides are TGTGCCAGCAGCTCATTCAGTCGCGAGGGGCAGTTCTTC. Protein product: CASSSFSREGQFF.

The rearrangement joins TRBV18 to TRBJ1-4; D is uncertain. V lost 6 bases and J lost 5, with 16 bases in between. The CDR3 runs 15 residues. CDR1 is KGHSH and CDR2 is LQKENI in the germline V gene. Written as DNA, the CDR3 is TGTGCCAGCTCGCTAGAGCAAGGGTTAAATGAAAAACTGTTTTTT. Its protein product is CASSLEQGLNEKLFF.

V is TRBV27 and J is TRBJ1-3, with a tentative D call TRBD1 (5 bases). The CDR3 is made up of 18 amino acids. In germline, CDR1 is MNHEY, CDR2 SMNVEV (reference sequence). The V end was cut by 5 bases, the J end by 3 bases, with 23 bases between. CDR3 sequence: CASSPSRGVSEGGNTIYF. In nucleotides, the CDR3 is TGTGCCAGCAGTCCTTCCCGGGGGGTATCCGAAGGTGGAAACACCATATATTTT.

V usage is TRBV11-1 and J usage is TRBJ2-5; tentative D call: TRBD1 (6 bases). The CDR3 spans 16 residues. V was pared by 2 bases and J by 0 bases, with 13 bases between. Germline CDR1 is SGHAT and CDR2 is FQDESV (reference sequence). The CDR3 DNA reads as TGTGCCAGCAGCTTATCCAGGGGTCAGTACCAAGAGACCCAGTACTTC. It encodes CASSLSRGQYQETQYF.

This rearrangement joins TRBV27 to TRBJ1-4; the match to TRBD1 covers 8 bases. Germline V gene data show CDR1 as MNHEY and CDR2 as SMNVEV (reference sequence). V dropped 4 bases and J dropped 14; count of bases not matched to a gene: 12. The CDR3 extends over 14 amino acids. CDR3 DNA: TGTGCCAGCAGTTCCCCAGGACAGGGCGTCAGGCTGTTTTTT. Protein product: CASSSPGQGVRLFF.

Comments on this clone: The sample has other DNA sequences that encode this CDR3 too. This chain joins TRBV5-5 and TRBJ2-7; 10 nucleotides line up with TRBD1. J was trimmed by 3 bases and V by 0 bases; bases with no gene match: 0. The CDR3 is 14 residues long. The germline gives CDR1 SGHKS, CDR2 YYEKEE (reference sequence). CDR3 loop: CASSLGTGGYEQYF. Written as DNA, the CDR3 is TGTGCCAGCAGCTTGGGGACAGGGGGCTACGAGCAGTACTTC.

This clone occurred once. The same CDR3 can be traced to other DNA sequences in this sample. The chain employs TRBV7-9 and TRBJ2-1; 9 bases fit TRBD2. J lost 6 bases, V lost 1 base, and 1 base had no gene match. The CDR3 is 14 amino acids. Germline CDR1 SEHNR, CDR2 FQNEAQ (reference sequence). CDR3 in DNA: TGTGCCAGCAGCTTAGGGGGACTAGCCAATGAGCAGTTCTTC. Amino acid sequence: CASSLGGLANEQFF.

A note on this clone: The sample carries other DNA sequences with the same CDR3. The V call is TRBV5-1, the J call TRBJ2-2, with D perhaps matching TRBD1 or TRBD2 (5 bases each). CDR1 and CDR2 from the germline V gene are SGHRS and YFSETQ. Trimming took off 4 bases at V and 5 bases at J, with 12 bases between the two ends. The CDR3 contains 14 residues. CDR3 DNA: TGCGCCAGCAGCCTGCCGGGGCGTACCGGGGAGCTGTTTTTT. It is translated as CASSLPGRTGELFF.